This T cell receptor (beta chain) emerged from a study of T cell changes during pregnancy in multiple sclerosis. TCRdb's copy holds only in-frame clones and misses some; the assay was immunoSEQ multiplex PCR. In the table there are fewer than 35,000 clones, roughly nine tenths of which are singletons. CDR1 is SGHNT and CDR2 is YYREEE in the germline V gene (reference sequence). This CDR3 has 13 residues. Trimming cost V 4 bases and J 4 bases, with 12 bases left between them. The sequence was collected from a female donor in good health, enrolled as a control in a pregnancy study. The source was CD4+ T cells from peripheral blood mononuclear cells, collected in the third trimester of pregnancy. The chain has TRBV5-4 and TRBJ2-7, with D possibly matching TRBD2 (6 bases). The CDR3 loop is CASSPTSGYEQYF. In DNA form, the CDR3 reads TGTGCCAGCAGCCCGACTAGTGGGTACGAGCAGTACTTC. Together with reference TRBV5-4 and TRBJ2-7, the CDR3 gives the full variable domain: ETGVTQSPTHLIKTRGQQVTLRCSSQSGHNTVSWYQQALGQGPQFIFQYYREEENGRGNFPPRFSGLQFPNYSSELNVNALELDDSALYLCASSPTSGYEQYFGPGTRLTVT.